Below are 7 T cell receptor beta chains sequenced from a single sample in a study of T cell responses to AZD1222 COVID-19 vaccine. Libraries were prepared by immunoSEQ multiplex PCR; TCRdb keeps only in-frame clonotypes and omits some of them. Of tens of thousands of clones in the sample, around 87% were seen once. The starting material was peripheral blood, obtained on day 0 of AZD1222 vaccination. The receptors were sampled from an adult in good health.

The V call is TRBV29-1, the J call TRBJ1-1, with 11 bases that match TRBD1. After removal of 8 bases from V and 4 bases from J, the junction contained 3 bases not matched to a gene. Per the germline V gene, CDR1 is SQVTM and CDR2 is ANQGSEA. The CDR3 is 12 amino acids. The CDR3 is CSSDRGPTEAFF. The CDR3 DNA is TGCAGCTCGGACAGGGGGCCCACTGAAGCTTTCTTT.

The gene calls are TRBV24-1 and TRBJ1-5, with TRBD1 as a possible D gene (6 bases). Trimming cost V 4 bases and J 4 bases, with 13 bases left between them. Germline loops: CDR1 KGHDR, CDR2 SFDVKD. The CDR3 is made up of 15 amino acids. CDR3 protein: CATSENCTGNQPQHF. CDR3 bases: TGTGCCACCAGTGAGAATTGTACAGGGAATCAGCCCCAGCATTTT.

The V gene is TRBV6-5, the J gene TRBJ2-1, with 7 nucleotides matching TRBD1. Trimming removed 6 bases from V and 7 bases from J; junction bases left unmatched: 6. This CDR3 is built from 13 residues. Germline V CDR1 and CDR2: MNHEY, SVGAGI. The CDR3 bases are TGTGCCAGCAGGAGCCGACAGGGAAATGAGCAGTTCTTC. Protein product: CASRSRQGNEQFF.

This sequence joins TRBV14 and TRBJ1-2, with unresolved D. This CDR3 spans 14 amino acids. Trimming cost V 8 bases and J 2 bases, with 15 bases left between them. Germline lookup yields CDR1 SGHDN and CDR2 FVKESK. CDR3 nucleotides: TGTGCCAGCTTTGTGGGGAGATACAACTATGGCTACACCTTC. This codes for CASFVGRYNYGYTF.

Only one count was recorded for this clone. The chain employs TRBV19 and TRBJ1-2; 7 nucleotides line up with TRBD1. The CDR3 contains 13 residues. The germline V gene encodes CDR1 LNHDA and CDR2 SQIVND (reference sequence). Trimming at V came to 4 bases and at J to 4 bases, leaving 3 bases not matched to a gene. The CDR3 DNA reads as TGTGCCAGTAGTACGGGACAGATCTATGGCTACACCTTC. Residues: CASSTGQIYGYTF.

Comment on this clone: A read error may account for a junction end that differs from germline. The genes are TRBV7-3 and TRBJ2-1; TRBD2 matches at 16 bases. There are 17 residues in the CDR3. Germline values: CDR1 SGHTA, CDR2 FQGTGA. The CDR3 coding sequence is TGTGCCAGCAGCCTAACCGGGACTAGCGGGGGGGCGTATGAGCAGTTCTTC. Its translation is CASSLTGTSGGAYEQFF.

This chain's CDR3 is CASSSGTARTF. DNA for the CDR3: TGTGCCAGCAGTTCGGGGACTGCTCGCACCTTC. V gene TRBV12-3 or TRBV12-4 combines with J gene TRBJ1-2; D is possibly TRBD1 (5 bases). This CDR3 is 11 amino acids long. V lost 4 bases and J lost 13, with 13 bases in between.